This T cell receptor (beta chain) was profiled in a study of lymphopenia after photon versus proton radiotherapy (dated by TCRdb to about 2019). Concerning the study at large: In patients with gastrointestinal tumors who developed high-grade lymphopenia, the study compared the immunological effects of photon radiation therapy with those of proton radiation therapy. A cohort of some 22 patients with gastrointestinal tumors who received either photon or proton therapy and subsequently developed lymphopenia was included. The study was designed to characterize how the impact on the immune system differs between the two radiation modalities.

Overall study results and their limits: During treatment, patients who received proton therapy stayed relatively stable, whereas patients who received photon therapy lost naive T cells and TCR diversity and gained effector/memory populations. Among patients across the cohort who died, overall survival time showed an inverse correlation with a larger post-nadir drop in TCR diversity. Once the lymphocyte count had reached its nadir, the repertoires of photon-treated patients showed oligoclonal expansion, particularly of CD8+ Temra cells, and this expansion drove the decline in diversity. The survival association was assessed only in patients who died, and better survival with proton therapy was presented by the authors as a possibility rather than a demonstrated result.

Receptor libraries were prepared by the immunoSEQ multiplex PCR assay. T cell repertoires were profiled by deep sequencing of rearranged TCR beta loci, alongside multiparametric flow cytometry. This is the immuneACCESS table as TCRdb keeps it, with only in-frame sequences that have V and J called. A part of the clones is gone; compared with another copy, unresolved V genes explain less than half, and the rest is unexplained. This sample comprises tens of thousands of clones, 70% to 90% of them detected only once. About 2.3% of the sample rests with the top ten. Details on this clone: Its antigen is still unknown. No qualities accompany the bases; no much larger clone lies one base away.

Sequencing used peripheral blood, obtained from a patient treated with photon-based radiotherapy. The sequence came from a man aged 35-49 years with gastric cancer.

The DNA sequence is TGTGCCAGCAGAAATCAGGGGTACTCTGGAAACACCATATATTTT. This encodes CASRNQGYSGNTIYF. The rearrangement joined TRBV7-9 to TRBJ1-3; the D segment could be TRBD1, given 6 matching bases. In the germline V gene (reference sequence), CDR1 corresponds to SEHNR and CDR2 to FQNEAQ. V sheds 6 bases and J sheds 0 bases, leaving 12 bases between their ends. Inclusive of the bounding cysteine and phenylalanine, the CDR3 is 15 residues long. Left in the record is the CDR3 DNA by itself, 45 bases read in frame from the first base.